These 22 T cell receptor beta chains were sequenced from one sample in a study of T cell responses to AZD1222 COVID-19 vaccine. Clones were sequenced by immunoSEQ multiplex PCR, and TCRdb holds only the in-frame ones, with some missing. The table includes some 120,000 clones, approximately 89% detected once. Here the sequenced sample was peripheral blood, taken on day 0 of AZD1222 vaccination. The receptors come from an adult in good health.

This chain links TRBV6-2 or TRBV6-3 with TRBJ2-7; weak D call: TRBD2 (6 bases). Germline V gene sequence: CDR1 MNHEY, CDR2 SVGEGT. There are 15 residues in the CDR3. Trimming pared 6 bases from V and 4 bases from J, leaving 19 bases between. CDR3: CASSESPPGTYEQYF. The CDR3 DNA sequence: TGTGCCAGCAGCGAGAGTCCCCCTGGGACTTACGAGCAGTACTTC.

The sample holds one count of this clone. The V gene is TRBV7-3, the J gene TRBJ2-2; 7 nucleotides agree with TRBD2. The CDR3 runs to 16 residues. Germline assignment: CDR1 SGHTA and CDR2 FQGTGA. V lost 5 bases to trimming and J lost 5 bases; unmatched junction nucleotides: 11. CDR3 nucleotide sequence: TGTGCCAGCAGCGATACAAAAGCGGGGTGGACCGGGGAGCTGTTTTTT. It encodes CASSDTKAGWTGELFF. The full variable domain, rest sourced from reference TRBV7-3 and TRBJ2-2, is GAGVSQTPSNKVTEKGKYVELRCDPISGHTALYWYRQSLGQGPEFLIYFQGTGAADDSGLPNDRFFAVRPEGSVSTLKIQRTERGDSAVYLCASSDTKAGWTGELFFGEGSRLTVL.

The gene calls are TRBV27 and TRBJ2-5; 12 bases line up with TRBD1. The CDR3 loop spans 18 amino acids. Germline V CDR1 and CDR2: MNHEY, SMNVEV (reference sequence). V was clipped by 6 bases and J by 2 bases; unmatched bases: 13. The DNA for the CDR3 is TGTGCCAGCAGCTCCCTATTCCGGGACAGGGGGCGTCAAGAGACCCAGTACTTC. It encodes CASSSLFRDRGRQETQYF.

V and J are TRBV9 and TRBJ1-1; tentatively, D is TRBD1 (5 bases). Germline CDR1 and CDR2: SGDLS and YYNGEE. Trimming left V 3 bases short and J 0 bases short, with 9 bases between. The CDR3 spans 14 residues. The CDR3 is CASSGGTLNTEAFF. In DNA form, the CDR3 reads TGTGCCAGCAGCGGCGGGACGTTGAACACTGAAGCTTTCTTT.

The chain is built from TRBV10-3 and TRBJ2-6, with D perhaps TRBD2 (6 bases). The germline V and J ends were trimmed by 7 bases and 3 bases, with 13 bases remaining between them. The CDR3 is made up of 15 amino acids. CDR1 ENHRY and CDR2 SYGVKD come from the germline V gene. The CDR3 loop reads CAITPGGSGANVLTF. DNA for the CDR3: TGTGCCATCACCCCCGGGGGTAGTGGGGCCAACGTCCTGACTTTC.

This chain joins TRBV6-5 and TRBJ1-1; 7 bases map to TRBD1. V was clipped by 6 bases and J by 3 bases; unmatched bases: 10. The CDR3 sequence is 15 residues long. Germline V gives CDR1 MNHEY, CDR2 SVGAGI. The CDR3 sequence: CASRPLGGRHTEAFF. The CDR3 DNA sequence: TGTGCCAGCAGACCCTTAGGGGGCAGACACACTGAAGCTTTCTTT.

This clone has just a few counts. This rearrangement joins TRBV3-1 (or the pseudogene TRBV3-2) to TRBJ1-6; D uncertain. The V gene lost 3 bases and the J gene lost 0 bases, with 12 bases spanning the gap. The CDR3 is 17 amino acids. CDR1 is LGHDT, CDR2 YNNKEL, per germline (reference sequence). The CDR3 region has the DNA TGTGCCAGCAGCCAGCTCGTACAATCCTCCTATAATTCACCCCTCCACTTT. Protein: CASSQLVQSSYNSPLHF.

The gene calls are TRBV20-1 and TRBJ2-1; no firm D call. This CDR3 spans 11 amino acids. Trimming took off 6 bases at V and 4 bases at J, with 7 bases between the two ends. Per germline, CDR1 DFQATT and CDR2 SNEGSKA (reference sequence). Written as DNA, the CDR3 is TGCAGTGCCCAAATTTACAATGAGCAGTTCTTC. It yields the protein CSAQIYNEQFF.

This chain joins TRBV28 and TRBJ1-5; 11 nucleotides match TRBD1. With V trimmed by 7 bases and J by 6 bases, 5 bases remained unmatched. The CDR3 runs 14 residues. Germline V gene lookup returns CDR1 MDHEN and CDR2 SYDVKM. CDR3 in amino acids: CASTTGTGGQPQHF. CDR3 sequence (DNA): TGTGCCAGCACAACCGGGACAGGGGGTCAGCCCCAGCATTTT.

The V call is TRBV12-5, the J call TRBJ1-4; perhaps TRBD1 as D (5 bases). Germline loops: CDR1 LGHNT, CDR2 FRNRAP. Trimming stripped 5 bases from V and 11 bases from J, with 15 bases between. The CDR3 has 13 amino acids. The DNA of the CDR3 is TGTGCTAGTGGTCCCCCCTCGGAGGGGAAACTGTTTTTT. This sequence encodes CASGPPSEGKLFF.

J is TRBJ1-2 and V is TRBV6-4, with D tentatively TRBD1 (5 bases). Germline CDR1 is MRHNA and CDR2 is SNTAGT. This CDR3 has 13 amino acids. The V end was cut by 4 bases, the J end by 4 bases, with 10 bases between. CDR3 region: CASSAPGGYGYTF. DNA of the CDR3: TGTGCCAGCAGTGCCCCCGGGGGCTATGGCTACACCTTC.

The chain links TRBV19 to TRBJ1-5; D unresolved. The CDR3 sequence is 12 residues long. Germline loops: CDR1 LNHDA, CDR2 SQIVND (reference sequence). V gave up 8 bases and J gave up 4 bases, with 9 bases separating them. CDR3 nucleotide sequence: TGTGCCAGTTCCCCCCCGAATCAGCCCCAGCATTTT. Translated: CASSPPNQPQHF.

The DNA of the CDR3 is TGTGCCAGTAGAGAGCTTGGAGGGATCCTTTTGGTACCTAACACTGAAGCTTTCTTT. It is translated as CASRELGGILLVPNTEAFF. The chain uses TRBV19 and TRBJ1-1; unclear D gene. Trimming took 6 bases from V and 2 from J, leaving 28 bases between them. The CDR3 length is 19 residues. In germline, CDR1 is LNHDA, CDR2 SQIVND (reference sequence).

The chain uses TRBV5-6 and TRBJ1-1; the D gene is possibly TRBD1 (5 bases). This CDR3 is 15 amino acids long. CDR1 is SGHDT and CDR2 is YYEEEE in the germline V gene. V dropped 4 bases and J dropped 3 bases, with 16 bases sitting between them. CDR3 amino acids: CASSPDPSGHTEAFF. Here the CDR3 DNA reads TGTGCCAGCAGCCCCGATCCATCAGGGCACACTGAAGCTTTCTTT.

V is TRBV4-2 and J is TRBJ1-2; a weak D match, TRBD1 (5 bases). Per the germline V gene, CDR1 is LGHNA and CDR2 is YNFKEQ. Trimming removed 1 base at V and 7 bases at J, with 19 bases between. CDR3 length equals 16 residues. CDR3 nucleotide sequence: TGTGCCAGCAGCCAAGGCACTGGGACCTACGCCGGTGGCTACACCTTC. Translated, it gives CASSQGTGTYAGGYTF.

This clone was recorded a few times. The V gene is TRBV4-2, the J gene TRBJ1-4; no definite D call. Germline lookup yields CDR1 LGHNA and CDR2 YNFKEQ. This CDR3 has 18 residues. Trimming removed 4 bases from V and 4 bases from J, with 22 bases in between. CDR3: CASSLTSQMAGVNEKLFF. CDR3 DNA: TGTGCCAGCAGCCTTACCTCTCAGATGGCCGGTGTTAATGAAAAACTGTTTTTT.

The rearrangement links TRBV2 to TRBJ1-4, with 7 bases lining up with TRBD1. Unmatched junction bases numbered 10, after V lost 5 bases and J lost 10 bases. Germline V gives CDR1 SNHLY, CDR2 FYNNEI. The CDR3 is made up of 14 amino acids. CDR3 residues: CASSTDRSLGKLFF. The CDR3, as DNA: TGTGCCAGCAGTACGGACAGGTCTCTGGGAAAACTGTTTTTT.

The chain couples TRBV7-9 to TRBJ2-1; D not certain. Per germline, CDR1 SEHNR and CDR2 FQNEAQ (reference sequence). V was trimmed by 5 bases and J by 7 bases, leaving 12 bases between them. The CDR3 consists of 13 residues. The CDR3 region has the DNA TGTGCCAGCAGCCCCTATGGGGATAATGAGCAGTTCTTC. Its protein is CASSPYGDNEQFF. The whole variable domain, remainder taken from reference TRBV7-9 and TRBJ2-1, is DTGVSQNPRHKITKRGQNVTFRCDPISEHNRLYWYRQTLGQGPEFLTYFQNEAQLEKSRLLSDRFSAERPKGSFSTLEIQRTEQGDSAMYLCASSPYGDNEQFFGPGTRLTVL.

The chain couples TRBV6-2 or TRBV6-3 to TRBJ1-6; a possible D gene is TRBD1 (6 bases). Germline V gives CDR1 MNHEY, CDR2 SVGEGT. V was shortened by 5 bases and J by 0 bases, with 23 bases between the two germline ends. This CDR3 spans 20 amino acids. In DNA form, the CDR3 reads TGTGCCAGCAGTCCGGGGGACATCAAGGGCCCGAGCTCCTATAATTCACCCCTCCACTTT. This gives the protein CASSPGDIKGPSSYNSPLHF.

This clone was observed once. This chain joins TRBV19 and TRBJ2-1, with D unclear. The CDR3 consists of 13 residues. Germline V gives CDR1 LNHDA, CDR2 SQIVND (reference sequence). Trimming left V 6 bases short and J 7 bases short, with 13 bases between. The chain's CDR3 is CASRTLSVNEQFF. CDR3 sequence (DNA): TGTGCCAGTAGAACGTTGAGTGTTAATGAGCAGTTCTTC.

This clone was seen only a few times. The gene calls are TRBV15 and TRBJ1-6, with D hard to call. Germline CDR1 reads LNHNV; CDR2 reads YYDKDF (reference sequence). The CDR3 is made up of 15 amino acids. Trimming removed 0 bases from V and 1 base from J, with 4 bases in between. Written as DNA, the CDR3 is TGTGCCACCAGCAGAGAGGGATCCTATAATTCACCCCTCCACTTT. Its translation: CATSREGSYNSPLHF. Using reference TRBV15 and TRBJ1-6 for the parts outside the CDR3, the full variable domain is DAMVIQNPRYQVTQFGKPVTLSCSQTLNHNVMYWYQQKSSQAPKLLFHYYDKDFNNEADTPDNFQSRRPNTSFCFLDIRSPGLGDTAMYLCATSREGSYNSPLHFGNGTRLTVT.

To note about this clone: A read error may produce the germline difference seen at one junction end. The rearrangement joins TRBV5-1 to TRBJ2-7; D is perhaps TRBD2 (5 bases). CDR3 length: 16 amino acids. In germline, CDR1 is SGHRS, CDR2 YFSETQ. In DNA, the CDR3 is TGCGCCAGCTGCTTGGCCGGTGGGGTCGGGGTCTACGAGCAGTACTTC. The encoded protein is CASCLAGGVGVYEQYF.